These T cell receptor beta chains were read from a single sample in a study of blood T cell repertoires in COVID-19. The repertoire was sequenced with immunoSEQ multiplex PCR; TCRdb's copy has only in-frame clones and lacks some. The sample includes some 300,000 clones, 90% of them seen just once. The specimen was peripheral blood. The receptors originated from a woman aged 50 to 65 with COVID-19, enrolled during active disease. The CDR3 runs from the conserved cysteine through the conserved F or W. A D gene is named only where the DNA matches it firmly. The size of a clone is reported for some rows only, either as once, few or many, or as a class for expanded clones.

j_call v_call d_call clone_size cdr3_aa cdr3_nt
TRBJ2-4 TRBV7-2 - - CASSLVSSGSNIQYF TGTGCCAGCAGCTTAGTGTCAAGTGGGAGTAACATTCAGTACTTC
TRBJ1-2 TRBV5-4 - - CASSFPRPGVNGYTF TGTGCCAGCAGCTTCCCCCGTCCAGGGGTAAATGGCTACACCTTC
TRBJ2-1 TRBV7-9 TRBD2 once CASSFVAGECFF TGTGCCAGCAGCTTCGTAGCGGGAGAGTGCTTCTTC
TRBJ2-5 TRBV27 - - CASSTLGGGPTETQYF TGTGCCAGCAGTACCCTAGGGGGGGGCCCGACGGAGACCCAGTACTTC
TRBJ1-2 TRBV18 - - CASSPLQGTDGYTF TGTGCCAGCTCACCACTCCAGGGTACGGATGGCTACACCTTC
TRBJ1-2 TRBV6-2/TRBV6-3 - - CASSYSPLGGAYGYTF TGTGCCAGCAGTTACTCCCCTCTCGGGGGTGCTTATGGCTACACCTTC
TRBJ2-7 TRBV7-9 - - CASSHHLTSQGLLEQYF TGTGCCAGCAGCCACCACCTGACTAGTCAGGGCCTCTTAGAGCAGTACTTC
TRBJ2-2 TRBV27 - - CASSLVPGGPPGELFF TGTGCCAGCAGTTTGGTTCCCGGAGGGCCCCCCGGGGAGCTGTTTTTT
TRBJ1-1 TRBV19 - - CASSKSRATEAFF TGTGCCAGTAGCAAGAGCAGGGCCACTGAAGCTTTCTTT
TRBJ2-2 TRBV6-6 - once CASKTGVDTGELFF TGTGCCAGCAAAACGGGAGTGGACACCGGGGAGCTGTTTTTT
TRBJ1-1 TRBV29-1 - - CSVYRVGTEAFF TGCAGCGTCTACAGGGTGGGCACTGAAGCTTTCTTT
TRBJ1-1 TRBV5-1 TRBD1 - CASSLDPTGQRDTEAFF TGCGCCAGCAGCTTGGACCCGACAGGGCAAAGGGACACTGAAGCTTTCTTT
TRBJ2-3 TRBV10-3 TRBD2 - CAISPGLAGGQSTDTQYF TGTGCCATCAGCCCGGGACTAGCGGGAGGCCAGAGCACAGATACGCAGTATTTT
TRBJ1-2 TRBV2 - - CASREATGYTF TGTGCCAGCAGAGAGGCAACGGGCTACACCTTC
TRBJ1-1 TRBV3-1/TRBV3-2 - - CASSQDQNRRNTEAFF TGTGCCAGCAGCCAAGATCAAAACAGGAGGAACACTGAAGCTTTCTTT
TRBJ2-7 TRBV21-1 - once CASSRDPGQGDEQYF TGTGCCAGCAGCCGAGATCCGGGACAGGGCGACGAGCAGTACTTC
TRBJ2-7 TRBV18 - - CASSLLDEQYF TGTGCCAGCTCCCTACTAGACGAGCAGTACTTC
TRBJ2-3 TRBV4-1 TRBD1 once CASSQGTGSTDTQYF TGCGCCAGCAGCCAAGGGACAGGAAGCACAGATACGCAGTATTTT
TRBJ1-4 TRBV27 TRBD1 few CASSQLSTGGREKLFF TGTGCCAGCAGTCAACTGTCGACAGGGGGTAGGGAAAAACTGTTTTTT
TRBJ2-3 TRBV3-1/TRBV3-2 - - CASSQAASTDTQYF TGTGCCAGCAGCCAAGCAGCGAGCACAGATACGCAGTATTTT
TRBJ2-2 TRBV6-2/TRBV6-3 TRBD1 - CASSYLWTGRSGELFF TGTGCCAGCAGTTACTTATGGACAGGGAGATCCGGGGAGCTGTTTTTT
TRBJ1-1 TRBV19 - - CASSIAGRRNTEAFF TGTGCCAGTAGTATAGCTGGCAGAAGGAACACTGAAGCTTTCTTT
TRBJ2-7 TRBV6-1 - - CASRNPPAGQGEQYF TGTGCCAGCAGAAACCCGCCGGCCGGGCAGGGCGAGCAGTACTTC
TRBJ2-2 TRBV5-1 TRBD2 - CASSLGRGLASGELFF TGCGCCAGCAGCTTGGGCCGGGGACTAGCCTCCGGGGAGCTGTTTTTT
TRBJ2-7 TRBV5-1 - - CASSPRMDFSYEQYF TGCGCCAGCAGCCCAAGGATGGACTTCTCCTACGAGCAGTACTTC
TRBJ1-2 TRBV25-1 - - CASSELRQPYGYTF TGTGCCAGCAGTGAATTAAGACAACCCTATGGCTACACCTTC
TRBJ1-5 TRBV2 - - CASRKQGAQHF TGTGCCAGCAGAAAGCAGGGTGCCCAGCATTTT
TRBJ1-1 TRBV10-1 - - CASSESSLRVAFF TGCGCCAGCAGTGAGTCGAGCCTCCGCGTGGCTTTCTTT
TRBJ2-1 TRBV15 - - CATSSSRTSGYNEQFF TGTGCCACCAGCAGCTCTCGGACAAGTGGATACAATGAGCAGTTCTTC
TRBJ1-1 TRBV5-4 - - CASSPRRGNTEAFF TGTGCCAGCAGCCCAAGACGGGGAAACACTGAAGCTTTCTTT
TRBJ2-2 TRBV7-2 TRBD1 - CASSQGQGIGGELFF TGTGCCAGCAGCCAGGGACAGGGGATAGGCGGGGAGCTGTTTTTT
TRBJ2-7 TRBV5-6 TRBD2 - CASSLGTTSGRILEQYF TGTGCCAGCAGCTTGGGAACTACTAGCGGGAGAATCCTCGAGCAGTACTTC
TRBJ1-5 TRBV7-2 - - CASSRQGNQPQHF TGTGCCAGCAGTCGTCAGGGCAATCAGCCCCAGCATTTT
TRBJ2-4 TRBV19 TRBD1 - CATTGALAKNIQYF TGTGCCACAACAGGGGCGCTAGCCAAAAACATTCAGTACTTC
TRBJ2-7 TRBV24-1 - - CATSGGFGYEQYF TGTGCCACCAGTGGAGGTTTTGGGTACGAGCAGTACTTC
TRBJ1-1 TRBV6-6 - few CASNQGSNTEAFF TGTGCCAGCAACCAGGGGTCGAACACTGAAGCTTTCTTT
TRBJ2-1 TRBV10-3 TRBD2 - CAISVGGRASFVHNEQFF TGTGCCATCAGTGTTGGCGGGAGGGCCAGCTTCGTCCACAATGAGCAGTTCTTC
TRBJ2-1 TRBV24-1 - once CATSDSTRVGHNEQFF TGTGCCACCAGTGATTCCACCAGGGTTGGGCACAATGAGCAGTTCTTC
TRBJ2-3 TRBV4-2 TRBD2 - CASSLLAGGPFGTDTQYF TGTGCCAGCAGCCTCCTAGCGGGAGGGCCGTTTGGCACAGATACGCAGTATTTT
TRBJ2-7 TRBV15 TRBD1 - CATSPRAGTGGREQYF TGTGCCACCAGCCCTAGGGCCGGGACAGGGGGGCGCGAGCAGTACTTC
TRBJ2-7 TRBV6-5 TRBD2 - CASIDPAGVHEQYF TGTGCCAGCATCGATCCCGCGGGAGTACACGAGCAGTACTTC
TRBJ1-2 TRBV3-1/TRBV3-2 - - CASSQDAGRDGYTF TGTGCCAGCAGCCAAGATGCCGGGAGGGATGGCTACACCTTC
TRBJ2-5 TRBV5-8 TRBD2 - CASSLGLAGGPGETQYF TGTGCCAGCAGCCTCGGACTAGCGGGAGGGCCCGGGGAGACCCAGTACTTC
TRBJ1-4 TRBV6-5 TRBD1 - CASSWGQGGGEKLFF TGTGCCAGCAGTTGGGGACAGGGAGGAGGTGAAAAACTGTTTTTT
TRBJ1-3 TRBV12-3/TRBV12-4 TRBD1 - CASNRGGNTIYF TGTGCCAGCAACAGGGGAGGAAACACCATATATTTT
TRBJ2-1 TRBV11-2 - - CASSLGDYNEQFF TGTGCCAGCAGCTTAGGCGACTACAATGAGCAGTTCTTC
TRBJ2-2 TRBV5-1 - once CASSGLGGTGELFF TGCGCCAGCAGTGGCTTAGGCGGCACCGGGGAGCTGTTTTTT
TRBJ2-7 TRBV6-5 - - CASSYRQRSNYEQYF TGTGCCAGCAGTTACAGGCAGCGCTCTAACTACGAGCAGTACTTC